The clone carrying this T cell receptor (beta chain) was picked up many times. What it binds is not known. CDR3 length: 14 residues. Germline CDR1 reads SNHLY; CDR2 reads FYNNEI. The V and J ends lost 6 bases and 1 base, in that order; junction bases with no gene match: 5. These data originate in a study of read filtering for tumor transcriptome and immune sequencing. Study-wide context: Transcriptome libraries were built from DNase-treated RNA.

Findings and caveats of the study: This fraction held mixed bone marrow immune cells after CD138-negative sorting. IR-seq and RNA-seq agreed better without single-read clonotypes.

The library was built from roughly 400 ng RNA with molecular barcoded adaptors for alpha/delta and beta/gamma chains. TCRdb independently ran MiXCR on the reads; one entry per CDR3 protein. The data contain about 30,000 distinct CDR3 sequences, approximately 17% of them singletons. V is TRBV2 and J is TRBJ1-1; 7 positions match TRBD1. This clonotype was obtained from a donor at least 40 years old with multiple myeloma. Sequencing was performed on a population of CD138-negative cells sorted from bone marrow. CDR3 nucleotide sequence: TGTGCCAGCAGACGGACAGGAGAGAACACTGAAGCTTTCTTT. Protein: CASRRTGENTEAFF.